The clone carrying this T cell receptor beta chain showed up just once. Its cognate antigen is unknown. Time point denoted: baseline pretreatment blood. The treatment here: 15 Gy SBRT to primary tumor, nephrectomy 4 weeks later. Radiation-treated patients gave blood at baseline, week 2 and week 4. This renal cell carcinoma was of the clear cell type. There are 11 residues in the CDR3. Germline V gives CDR1 DFQATT, CDR2 SNEGSKA (reference sequence). The V end was cut by 8 bases, the J end by 7 bases, with 14 bases between. This specimen belongs to a study of radiation and T cells in renal cell carcinoma. Turning to the study itself: Nephrectomy followed 15 Gy stereotactic body radiation by 4 weeks. Notes on the study in general: In blood, top tumor clones expanded by 2 weeks, shrinking by 4.

TCRdb's table, derived via immunoSEQ multiplex PCR, lists solely in-frame clones and lacks some. The sample lists 150,000 or so clones, over 80% occurring once. The material sequenced was blood, taken from a patient whose treatment included radiotherapy and nephrectomy. This sequence was found in a woman between 50 and 59 years old with renal cell carcinoma. The V and J genes are TRBV20-1 and TRBJ2-5; the D gene is possibly TRBD2 (7 bases). CDR3 sequence (DNA): TGCAGTCTTAGGGGGGGGGTGACCCAGTACTTC. This translates into CSLRGGVTQYF.